These T cell receptor beta chains were read from a single sample in a study of blood T cells in healthy people across ages. TCRdb ran MiXCR on the 5' RACE reads and lists one entry per CDR3 protein. The sample consists of about 1.1 million distinct CDR3 sequences, approximately 38% of them appearing once. The sample consisted of blood. The receptors come from a man aged 18 to 29 in good health. Both conserved end residues are part of each CDR3. Each record gives: J gene, D gene, V gene, clone size, CDR3 length, CDR3 DNA, CDR3 protein. D genes are given only for firm matches. The listing skips clone size in some rows; elsewhere it reads once, few, many or a size class.

TRBJ2-3 TRBD2 TRBV9 NA 15 TGTGCCAGCAGCGTAAATCCGGGGGGGCGGGATACGCAGTATTTT CASSVNPGGRDTQYF
TRBJ1-6 NA TRBV4-3 NA 13 TGCGCCAGCAGCCAAGATAATGATTCACTCCTCCACTTT CASSQDNDSLLHF
TRBJ2-1 TRBD1 TRBV27 NA 13 TGTGCCAACTGGACAGGGGGGGGTAATGAGCAGTTCTTC CANWTGGGNEQFF
TRBJ2-5 NA TRBV7-2 NA 13 TGTGCCAGCAGCGGGGACGCGGGAGAGACCCAGTACTTC CASSGDAGETQYF
TRBJ2-2 NA TRBV5-1 NA 12 TGCGCCAGCTTTCTGAACACCGGGGAGCTGTTTTTT CASFLNTGELFF
TRBJ2-7 NA TRBV29-1 NA 16 TGCAGCGTTGAAGATCCTTTGGCCGGGGCCGGCTACGAGCAGTACTTC CSVEDPLAGAGYEQYF
TRBJ1-5 NA TRBV4-2 NA 15 TGTGCCAGCAGCCAAGATCAGGCAGCATATCAGCCCCAGCATTTT CASSQDQAAYQPQHF
TRBJ2-7 TRBD1 TRBV27 few 14 TGTGCCAGCAGTTCCCCGACAGGGAGCTACGAGCAGTACTTC CASSSPTGSYEQYF
TRBJ2-1 NA TRBV4-3 NA 16 TGCGCCAGCAGCCAAGAATCGGGCAGTGACTACAATGAGCAGTTCTTC CASSQESGSDYNEQFF
TRBJ1-6 NA TRBV4-2 NA 15 TGTGCCAGCAGCCAAGTAAAAGGAGGGGATTCACCCCTCCACTTT CASSQVKGGDSPLHF
TRBJ2-4 NA TRBV9 once 15 TGTGCCAGCAGCGTAGAAGGGGATTTCTACAATGAGCAGTACTTC CASSVEGDFYNEQYF
TRBJ1-2 TRBD1 TRBV4-1 NA 17 TGCGCCAGCAGCCATCAACAGGGGGCAGGAATCAACTATGGCTACACCTTC CASSHQQGAGINYGYTF
TRBJ1-4 NA TRBV29-1 NA 12 TGCAGCGTTGAACCCCCAGGTGAAAAACTGTTTTTT CSVEPPGEKLFF
TRBJ1-2 NA TRBV5-1 NA 15 TGCGCCAGCAGCTTGGGCGGTGGAAAAAACTATGGCTACACCTTC CASSLGGGKNYGYTF
TRBJ2-5 NA TRBV24-1 few 13 TGTGCCACCGCCCGGGGCATACAAGAGACCCAGTACTTC CATARGIQETQYF
TRBJ1-2 NA TRBV5-1 NA 14 TGCGCCAGCAGCTTGGATGGGCAAATGAATGGCTACACCTTC CASSLDGQMNGYTF
TRBJ2-7 NA TRBV6-2/TRBV6-3 NA 18 TGTGCCTGCAGTTACTCGGATGAGGGCCAGCCCTTCTCCTACGAGCAGTACTTC CACSYSDEGQPFSYEQYF
TRBJ2-5 NA TRBV6-2/TRBV6-3 NA 15 TGTGCCAGCAGTTATGGCTTTTACTCCCAAGAGACCCAGTACTTC CASSYGFYSQETQYF
TRBJ2-7 NA TRBV4-3 once 14 TGCGCCAGCGGGTCGGGCAGTCAGTACAATGAGCAGTACTTC CASGSGSQYNEQYF
TRBJ1-2 TRBD1 TRBV14 NA 14 TGTGCCAGCAGCCAAGGGGACAGGGGAGATGGCTACACCTTC CASSQGDRGDGYTF
TRBJ2-7 TRBD1 TRBV18 few 17 TGTGCCAGCTCACCACTTGGGACAGGGGTTAGCTCCTACGAGCAGTACTTC CASSPLGTGVSSYEQYF
TRBJ1-1 TRBD1 TRBV6-2/TRBV6-3 NA 18 TGTGCCAGCAGTTACTCGAGACAGGGGGCCCCCATCGGAACTGAAGCTTTCTTT CASSYSRQGAPIGTEAFF
TRBJ2-1 NA TRBV7-9 NA 15 TGTGCCAGCAGCTTAGGACAGAGAAACTACAATGAGCAGTTCTTC CASSLGQRNYNEQFF
TRBJ1-3 NA TRBV6-2/TRBV6-3 NA 14 TGTGCCAGCACTCGGACCCCACCTGGAAACACCATATATTTT CASTRTPPGNTIYF
TRBJ2-3 TRBD2 TRBV11-1 few 15 TGTGCCAGCAGCTCCACTAGCGGGGGAGGCGATACGCAGTATTTT CASSSTSGGGDTQYF
TRBJ2-5 TRBD1 TRBV5-1 few 16 TGCGCCAGCAGCCCGGCGGGACAGGGGGCTCAAGAGACCCAGTACTTC CASSPAGQGAQETQYF
TRBJ2-1 NA TRBV7-9 few 12 TGTGCCAGCAGCCCGACAGAAAATGAGCAGTTCTTC CASSPTENEQFF
TRBJ1-6 NA TRBV6-5 few 15 TGTGCCAGCCAGAGGGGGGGGAAAAGTAATTCACCCCTCCACTTT CASQRGGKSNSPLHF
TRBJ1-2 NA TRBV4-3 many 13 TGCGCCAGCAGCCAGCGGGCCACCTATGGCTACACCTTC CASSQRATYGYTF
TRBJ2-3 TRBD1 TRBV7-8 NA 14 TGTGCCAGCAGCTTACCGGGACAGGTAGATACGCAGTATTTT CASSLPGQVDTQYF
TRBJ1-5 NA TRBV7-2 NA 14 TGTGCCAGCAGCTTAGCAGGTTCTAGTCAGCCCCAGCATTTT CASSLAGSSQPQHF
TRBJ2-7 TRBD1 TRBV10-3 NA 16 TGTGCCATCAGTGGCACAGGGGTGGAGGCGTCCTACGAGCAGTACTTC CAISGTGVEASYEQYF
TRBJ2-7 TRBD2 TRBV5-5 NA 17 TGTGCCAGTAGCTTGGATTGGAGGACTAGCGGGTCCTACGAGCAGTACTTC CASSLDWRTSGSYEQYF
TRBJ2-5 NA TRBV20-1 NA 14 TGCAGTGCAGACGCCGCAGGGGCCCAAGAGACCCAGTACTTC CSADAAGAQETQYF
TRBJ2-7 TRBD1 TRBV12-3/TRBV12-4 NA 16 TGTGCCAGCAGTAACTACGACCGGGACAGGATCTACGAGCAGTACTTC CASSNYDRDRIYEQYF
TRBJ1-2 TRBD1 TRBV6-5 NA 13 TGTGCCAGCAGCGACAGGGGGACCTATGGCTACACCTTC CASSDRGTYGYTF
TRBJ2-3 NA TRBV2 few 13 TGTGCCAGCAGTGAAGACGGGGGAGATACGCAGTATTTT CASSEDGGDTQYF
TRBJ2-3 NA TRBV28 NA 13 TGTGCCAGCAGTGGGAAAGCAACAGATACGCAGTATTTT CASSGKATDTQYF
TRBJ2-1 TRBD2 TRBV7-9 NA 16 TGTGCCAGCAGCACACACGGGGGGGGCGCCTACAATGAGCAGTTCTTC CASSTHGGGAYNEQFF
TRBJ1-5 NA TRBV20-1 many 14 TGCAGTGCTAGTTCTGGGAATAGCAATCAGCCCCAGCATTTT CSASSGNSNQPQHF
TRBJ2-2 NA TRBV6-5 once 15 TGTGCCAGCAGTCGGGCACGACGGGACACCGGGGAGCTGTTTTTT CASSRARRDTGELFF
TRBJ1-5 NA TRBV9 few 13 TGTGCCAGCAGCGCCACAGGGTTGCAGCCCCAGCATTTT CASSATGLQPQHF
TRBJ2-7 TRBD2 TRBV6-5 NA 17 TGTGCCAGCAGTTACTCTAACGGGGGGGGTACCTACAATGAGCAGTACTTC CASSYSNGGGTYNEQYF
TRBJ2-3 NA TRBV6-6 NA 14 TGTGCCAGCAGCTCAAACCAACGCACAGATACGCAGTATTTT CASSSNQRTDTQYF